A selection of T cell receptor beta chains follows, all from one sample in a study of blood T cell repertoires in COVID-19. Assay: immunoSEQ multiplex PCR; the TCRdb copy retains only in-frame clones and omits some. The sample records under 350,000 clones, approximately 90% being singletons. Input material: peripheral blood. The receptors were gathered from a man aged 40-49 years with acute or convalescent COVID-19. Each CDR3 is given with its conserved first and last residue. A D gene is named only where the DNA matches it firmly. Size is omitted from some rows. Given values are once, few, many or a class for expanded clones.

-,TRBV12-3/TRBV12-4,TRBJ1-1,-,TGTGCCAGCAGTTTAAACGAGGATACTGAAGCTTTCTTT,CASSLNEDTEAFF
-,TRBV2,TRBJ1-1,-,TGTGCCAGCAGCAGTCGGGAAAGGAACACTGAAGCTTTCTTT,CASSSRERNTEAFF
-,TRBV20-1,TRBJ1-1,once,TGCAGGGCCGACGGAGGCTCTGAAGCTTTCTTT,CRADGGSEAFF
-,TRBV13,TRBJ1-2,-,TGTGCCAGCAGCTATACAACAGGGTCCGCTAACTATGGCTACACCTTC,CASSYTTGSANYGYTF
TRBD1,TRBV4-1,TRBJ1-2,-,TGCGCCAGCAGCCACTTGACAGGGGACTATGGCTACACCTTC,CASSHLTGDYGYTF
-,TRBV6-6,TRBJ1-3,-,TGTGCCAGCAGCACAGGAAACACCATATATTTT,CASSTGNTIYF
-,TRBV6-5,TRBJ1-5,once,TGTGCCAGCAGTTACAGTTCGGTGTATCAGCCCCAGCATTTT,CASSYSSVYQPQHF
TRBD1,TRBV7-2,TRBJ2-7,-,TGTGCCAGCAGCCCGACGGGACAGTACTACGAGCAGTACTTC,CASSPTGQYYEQYF
-,TRBV6-5,TRBJ2-1,-,TGTGCCAGCGGACCCCAGGCGGGGGCTAGTGAGCAGTTCTTC,CASGPQAGASEQFF
TRBD1,TRBV7-2,TRBJ1-5,-,TGTGCCAGCAGCTCTTCTGCACAGGGGGCGGTTCAGCCCCAGCATTTT,CASSSSAQGAVQPQHF
-,TRBV10-3,TRBJ1-2,-,TGTGCCATCAGTGAGAGGAGGCAGGCTAACTATGGCTACACCTTC,CAISERRQANYGYTF
-,TRBV6-5,TRBJ1-1,once,TGTGCCAGCACCTCACAGGGAAGTGTAGCTTTCTTT,CASTSQGSVAFF
-,TRBV7-9,TRBJ1-1,-,TGTGCCAGCAACCAGGGGAACACTGAAGCTTTCTTT,CASNQGNTEAFF
TRBD2,TRBV15,TRBJ2-7,-,TGTGCCACCAGCAGAGAATCGGGGGGGGCCGACGAGCAGTACTTC,CATSRESGGADEQYF
TRBD1,TRBV5-6,TRBJ2-7,-,TGTGCCAGCAGCTTGGGCCCAGGGGGCTACGAGCAGTACTTC,CASSLGPGGYEQYF
-,TRBV10-3,TRBJ1-2,-,TGTGCCACCGAGAAGGGGCAGGGGCATGGCTACACCTTC,CATEKGQGHGYTF
TRBD2,TRBV9,TRBJ2-1,-,TGTGCCAGCACGCGGGGCGGGGACTACTCCTACAATGAGCAGTTCTTC,CASTRGGDYSYNEQFF
-,TRBV7-9,TRBJ1-2,few,TGTGCCAGCAGCCCTTGGCGGGGGTTCGATGGCTACACCTTC,CASSPWRGFDGYTF
TRBD2,TRBV19,TRBJ2-3,-,TGTGCCAGTAGTGGTGGTAGCGGGGTACCTAGCACAGATACGCAGTATTTT,CASSGGSGVPSTDTQYF
TRBD1,TRBV19,TRBJ2-7,-,TGTGCCAGTAGTCTCCGGGACAGGGGGTTCTACGAGCAGTACTTC,CASSLRDRGFYEQYF
TRBD1,TRBV19,TRBJ2-2,-,TGTGCCAGTAGTATGACAGGGTCTAGCACCGGGGAGCTGTTTTTT,CASSMTGSSTGELFF
-,TRBV19,TRBJ1-1,-,TGTGCCAGTAGCGGACAGATGAACACTGAAGCTTTCTTT,CASSGQMNTEAFF
TRBD1,TRBV19,TRBJ1-3,-,TGTGCCAGTAGTAAAGGGACAGGTAGCTCTGGAAACACCATATATTTT,CASSKGTGSSGNTIYF
TRBD1,TRBV7-2,TRBJ1-1,once,TGTGCCACCCTTCTCGGACAGGTGATGAACACTGAAGCTTTCTTT,CATLLGQVMNTEAFF
TRBD1,TRBV19,TRBJ1-2,-,TGTGCCAGTAGTTTGGACAGGAACTATGGCTACACCTTC,CASSLDRNYGYTF
-,TRBV7-2,TRBJ1-6,-,TGTGCCAGCAGCTTAGCATTAGGGGGAGGGAATAATTCACCCCTCCACTTT,CASSLALGGGNNSPLHF
-,TRBV24-1,TRBJ2-1,-,TGTGCCACCAGTGATCCCGGGTCCCTCCTGATTAATGAGCAGTTCTTC,CATSDPGSLLINEQFF
TRBD2,TRBV27,TRBJ2-7,-,TGTGCCAGCAGTTTAGGGCGGGGGGGCCTGAAGAGTTACGAGCAGTACTTC,CASSLGRGGLKSYEQYF
-,TRBV2,TRBJ1-5,-,TGTGCCAGCAGGGACTACCGCGCCCAGCATTTT,CASRDYRAQHF
-,TRBV14,TRBJ1-1,-,TGTGCCAGCAGCCAATGGACAGCTGAAGCTTTCTTT,CASSQWTAEAFF
-,TRBV20-1,TRBJ1-2,-,TGCAGTGCTAGAGATACAGTGGTAGACACCTTC,CSARDTVVDTF
TRBD2,TRBV11-3,TRBJ2-1,-,TGTGCCAGCAGCTTAGGCTTACTAGCGGGGGGCAATGAGCAGTTCTTC,CASSLGLLAGGNEQFF